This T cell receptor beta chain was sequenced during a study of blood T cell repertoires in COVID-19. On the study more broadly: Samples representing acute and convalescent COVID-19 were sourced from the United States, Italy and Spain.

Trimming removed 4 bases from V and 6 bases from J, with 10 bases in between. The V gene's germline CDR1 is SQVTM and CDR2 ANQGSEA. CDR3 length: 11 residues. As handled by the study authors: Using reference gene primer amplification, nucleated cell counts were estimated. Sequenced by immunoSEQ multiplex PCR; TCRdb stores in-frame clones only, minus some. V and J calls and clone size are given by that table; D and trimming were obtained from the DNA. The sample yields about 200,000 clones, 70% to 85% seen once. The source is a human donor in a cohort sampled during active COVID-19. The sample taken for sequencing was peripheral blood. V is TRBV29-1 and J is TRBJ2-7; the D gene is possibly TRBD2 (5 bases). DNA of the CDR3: TGCAGCGTTGTAGCGTTGGGCGAGCAGTACTTC. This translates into CSVVALGEQYF.